This T cell receptor (beta chain) was recorded in a study of shared clonotypes between healthy human individuals. Sorted-subset replicate PCR reactions contained about 200 ng DNA, corresponding to some 28,000 T cell genomes. Sequencing was performed with immunoSEQ multiplex PCR; in TCRdb, only in-frame clones are kept and a portion is missing. The sample consists of approximately 400,000 clones, just over 95% of them appearing once. The CDR3 sequence is 13 residues long. Germline V gene sequence: CDR1 MDHEN, CDR2 SYDVKM. V was pared by 3 bases and J by 6 bases, with 12 bases between. The sequence came from a man aged 30 to 39 in good health. The chain links TRBV28 to TRBJ2-7; possible D gene TRBD2, 5 bases. Sequencing used memory CD8+ T cells sorted from blood. The sample's subset: CD45RO+ cells pooled with CCR7-negative TemRA cells. The chain's CDR3 is CASSFGGSGEQYF. CDR3 nucleotides: TGTGCCAGCAGTTTTGGCGGGTCTGGCGAGCAGTACTTC.